This T cell receptor (beta chain) was captured in a study of shared clonotypes between healthy human individuals. At the level of the study: Donors, aged 18 to 49, were a couple of women and three men.

On this clone itself: The antigen is undetermined.

The repertoire was sequenced with immunoSEQ multiplex PCR; TCRdb's copy has only in-frame clones and lacks some. The sample records about 2.4 million clones, 80% to 95% being singletons. Adult donors, all healthy and HIV-negative, had no recent acute infections or vaccinations. General study results and limits: Naive CD4 clonotype sharing across a handful of donors was about 5%. When compared with the clonotypes that were shared by all four sorted-subset donors, the non-shared clonotypes turned out to have lower generation probabilities.

This CDR3 is 15 amino acids long. The V gene end was trimmed by 0 bases and the J gene end by 3 bases; junction bases not matched to a gene: 1. From germline, CDR1 is SGDLS and CDR2 YYNGEE. Sequences were obtained from naive CD4+ T cells from PBMCs. Subset here: CD45RA+ positively selected. The receptor was isolated from a man in his late teens or twenties in good health. Some clones in this sample may be carry-over from other donors' samples. V gene TRBV9 combines with J gene TRBJ2-1; TRBD1 matches at 9 bases. The DNA for the CDR3 is TGTGCCAGCAGCGTAGGACAGGGGGACTACAATGAGCAGTTCTTC. This gives the protein CASSVGQGDYNEQFF.